Listed below are T cell receptor beta chains from one sample, sequenced in a study of Ad26.COV2.S vaccination and SARS-CoV-2 variants. The method was immunoSEQ multiplex PCR; TCRdb's version includes in-frame clones alone and lacks a portion of them. The sample has 380,000 or so clones; approximately 86% are singletons. Sequenced material: peripheral blood, taken in a trial of Ad26.COV2.S vaccine versus placebo. All receptors derive from a person between 18 and 65 years old who received the Ad26.COV2.S COVID-19 vaccine or a placebo. The CDR3 runs from the conserved cysteine through the conserved F or W. A D gene is named only where the DNA matches it firmly. The size entry is marked missing in some rows and otherwise reads once, few, many or a size class.

j_call clone_size v_call d_call cdr3_nt cdr3_aa
TRBJ2-3 NA TRBV2 TRBD1 TGTGCCAGCAGTGAAGGGACAGGCGGCAGAGATACGCAGTATTTT CASSEGTGGRDTQYF
TRBJ1-6 NA TRBV6-5 NA TGTGCCAGCACCCTCCGGATAGGAAATTCACCCCTCCACTTT CASTLRIGNSPLHF
TRBJ1-2 NA TRBV10-3 TRBD1 TGTGCCTTCGCCGACAGGGAAGTCGCTCGCTACACCTTC CAFADREVARYTF
TRBJ2-3 NA TRBV18 NA TGTGCCAGCTCACCAGCCGACAGGAGCACAGATACGCAGTATTTT CASSPADRSTDTQYF
TRBJ1-1 NA TRBV5-8 TRBD1 TGTGCCAGCAGCTGGAACAGGGGGAAGGGACAGGATGAAGCTTTCTTT CASSWNRGKGQDEAFF
TRBJ2-3 NA TRBV7-2 NA TGTGCCAGCAGGTCCGGGACACCCAGCACAGATACGCAGTATTTT CASRSGTPSTDTQYF
TRBJ1-2 NA TRBV7-9 NA TGTGCCAGCAGCCCCTGGCAGGGGAAAAGCTATGGCTACACCTTC CASSPWQGKSYGYTF
TRBJ2-3 NA TRBV24-1 TRBD1 TGTGCCACCAGTGATTTGCGGGGACAGGGGAGGACAGATACGCAGTATTTT CATSDLRGQGRTDTQYF
TRBJ1-5 NA TRBV28 NA TGTGCCAGCAGTGGCGGTGACAGCACTAATAATCAGCCCCAGCATTTT CASSGGDSTNNQPQHF
TRBJ1-1 NA TRBV19 TRBD1 TGTGCCAGTAGTCCGGGGACAGGGGGCCCGAACACTGAAGCTTTCTTT CASSPGTGGPNTEAFF
TRBJ1-6 NA TRBV30 NA TGTGCCTGGAGCTCCTATAATTCACCCCTCCACTTT CAWSSYNSPLHF
TRBJ1-4 NA TRBV3-1/TRBV3-2 NA TGTGCCAGCAGTCTTGGGACGCAAACAACTAATGAAAAACTGTTTTTT CASSLGTQTTNEKLFF
TRBJ2-7 NA TRBV6-2/TRBV6-3 NA TGTGCCAGCAGTTACAGACAGGCCACAGAGCAGTACTTC CASSYRQATEQYF
TRBJ2-2 NA TRBV5-6 NA TGTGCCAGCAGCTGGAGACAGACCACCACCGGGGAGCTGTTTTTT CASSWRQTTTGELFF
TRBJ1-2 NA TRBV7-8 TRBD1 TGTGCCAGCAGCGTCGGGACAGGGTTCTTTGGCTACACCTTC CASSVGTGFFGYTF
TRBJ1-1 NA TRBV12-3/TRBV12-4 NA TGTGCCAGCAGTTTTGGTAGTACTGAAGCTTTCTTT CASSFGSTEAFF
TRBJ1-5 once TRBV2 NA TGTGCCAGCAGTTACTCCGGGACTGCTTATCAGCCCCAGCATTTT CASSYSGTAYQPQHF
TRBJ1-2 NA TRBV5-1 NA TGCGCCAGCAGCTTGATGGATTATGGCTACACCTTC CASSLMDYGYTF
TRBJ2-7 NA TRBV7-2 NA TGTGCCAGCAGCTCGGGACATGGGTTCTACGAGCAGTACTTC CASSSGHGFYEQYF
TRBJ2-5 NA TRBV12-3/TRBV12-4 NA TGTGCCAGCAGTTTCCCCGCGGGGACCCAGTACTTC CASSFPAGTQYF
TRBJ1-1 NA TRBV18 TRBD1 TGTGCCAGCTTAGCGGGACAGTCGAACACTGAAGCTTTCTTT CASLAGQSNTEAFF
TRBJ1-4 NA TRBV9 TRBD1 TGTGCCAGCAGCCCCCGACAGGGGTCGGGGGAAAAACTGTTTTTT CASSPRQGSGEKLFF
TRBJ1-3 NA TRBV10-3 NA TGTGCCATCCACGAGGATTCTGGAAACACCATATATTTT CAIHEDSGNTIYF
TRBJ1-3 NA TRBV6-1 NA TGTGCCAGCAGTGATACAACCAAAAACACCATATATTTT CASSDTTKNTIYF
TRBJ1-2 NA TRBV19 NA TGTGCCAGTAGTACACGCGGACAGCTTTTCGGCTACACCTTC CASSTRGQLFGYTF
TRBJ2-1 NA TRBV19 NA TGTGCCAGTAGTAGGGATAGCGGAACTGGCTCCTACAATGAGCAGTTCTTC CASSRDSGTGSYNEQFF
TRBJ2-3 NA TRBV2 TRBD2 TGTGCCAGCATCGGACTAGCGGGGGGCACAGATACGCAGTATTTT CASIGLAGGTDTQYF
TRBJ1-1 NA TRBV6-5 NA TGTGCCAGCAGTCCGGCGGGGGGCCGCACTGAAGCTTTCTTT CASSPAGGRTEAFF
TRBJ2-2 NA TRBV7-9 NA TGTGCCAGCAGCTTCACCGGAGTAGGTACCGGGGAGCTGTTTTTT CASSFTGVGTGELFF
TRBJ1-3 NA TRBV19 NA TGTGCCAGTAGGCAGGGCCACTCTGGAAACACCATATATTTT CASRQGHSGNTIYF
TRBJ2-5 few TRBV4-2 TRBD1 TGTGCCAGCAGCCAAGGGGTGGGACAGGGGATAGAGACCCAGTACTTC CASSQGVGQGIETQYF
TRBJ1-1 NA TRBV11-2 NA TGTGCCAGCAGCTTAGTGGGAGGACACACTGAAGCTTTCTTT CASSLVGGHTEAFF
TRBJ2-7 NA TRBV27 TRBD1 TGTGCCAGCAGTACTTGGACAGGTGGAACCTACGAGCAGTACTTC CASSTWTGGTYEQYF
TRBJ1-2 NA TRBV4-1 TRBD1 TGCGCCAGCAGCCGAGCAGGGGGCGGCCCCCCTTATGGCTACACCTTC CASSRAGGGPPYGYTF
TRBJ2-7 NA TRBV4-3 TRBD1 TGCGCCAGCAGCCCCCCGGGACAGTCCTACGAGCAGTACTTC CASSPPGQSYEQYF
TRBJ2-5 NA TRBV5-6 NA TGTGCCAGCAGCTTGGTTGGACTACAGGGTCTCGCACAAGAGACCCAGTACTTC CASSLVGLQGLAQETQYF
TRBJ2-7 NA TRBV20-1 NA TGCAGTGCTATTGACTACCGAACCTACGAGCAGTACTTC CSAIDYRTYEQYF
TRBJ2-7 NA TRBV30 NA TGTGCCTGGGTCCCCTACGAGCAGTACTTC CAWVPYEQYF
TRBJ1-4 NA TRBV5-1 TRBD1 TGCGCCAGCAGTTTTGCGCCACCGGGACAGGGTGCAACTAATGAAAAACTGTTTTTT CASSFAPPGQGATNEKLFF
TRBJ1-1 NA TRBV6-5 NA TGTGCCAGCGGGGAGGCGGGGGCGTTGAACACTGAAGCTTTCTTT CASGEAGALNTEAFF
TRBJ2-5 NA TRBV18 NA TGTGCCAGCTCACCACTCGTGGTAGGGGGGAAAGAGACCCAGTACTTC CASSPLVVGGKETQYF
TRBJ1-6 NA TRBV28 TRBD1 TGTGCCAGCAGTTTTCCATGGGCAGGGGGCGAACCACCCCTCCACTTT CASSFPWAGGEPPLHF
TRBJ1-5 NA TRBV10-3 TRBD1 TGTGCCATCAGTACCACAGGGGGCAATCAGCCCCAGCATTTT CAISTTGGNQPQHF
TRBJ2-7 NA TRBV12-3/TRBV12-4 NA TGTGCCAGCAGTTTACAACGGACCTACGAGCAGTACTTC CASSLQRTYEQYF
TRBJ1-6 NA TRBV3-1/TRBV3-2 NA TGTGCCAGCAGCCGGGACGAAAATTCACCCCTCCACTTT CASSRDENSPLHF